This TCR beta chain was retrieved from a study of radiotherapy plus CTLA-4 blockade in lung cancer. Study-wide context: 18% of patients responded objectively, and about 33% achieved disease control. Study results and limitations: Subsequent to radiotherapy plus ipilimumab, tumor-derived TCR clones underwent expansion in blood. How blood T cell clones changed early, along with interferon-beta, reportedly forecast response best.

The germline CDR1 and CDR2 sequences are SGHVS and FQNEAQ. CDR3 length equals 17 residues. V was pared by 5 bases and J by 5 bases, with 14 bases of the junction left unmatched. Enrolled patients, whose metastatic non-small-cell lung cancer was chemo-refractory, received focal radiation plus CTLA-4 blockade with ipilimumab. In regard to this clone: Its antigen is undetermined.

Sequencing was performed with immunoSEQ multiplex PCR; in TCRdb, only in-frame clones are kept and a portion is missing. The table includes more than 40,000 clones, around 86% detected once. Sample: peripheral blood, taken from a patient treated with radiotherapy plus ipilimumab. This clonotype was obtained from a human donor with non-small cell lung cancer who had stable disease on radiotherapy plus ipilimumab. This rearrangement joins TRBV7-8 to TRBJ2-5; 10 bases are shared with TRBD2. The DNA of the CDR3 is TGTGCCAGCAGCCCCATTCTAGCGGGAGCGTTCCAGGAGACCCAGTACTTC. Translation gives CASSPILAGAFQETQYF.